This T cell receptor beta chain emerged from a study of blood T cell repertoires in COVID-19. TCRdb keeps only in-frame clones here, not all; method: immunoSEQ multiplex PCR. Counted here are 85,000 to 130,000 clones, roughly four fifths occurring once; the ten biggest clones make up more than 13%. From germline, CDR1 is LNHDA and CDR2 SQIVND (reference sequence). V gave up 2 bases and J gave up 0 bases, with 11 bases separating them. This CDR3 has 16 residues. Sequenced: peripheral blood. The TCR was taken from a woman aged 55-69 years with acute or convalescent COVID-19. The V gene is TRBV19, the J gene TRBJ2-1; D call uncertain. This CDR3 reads CASSIPGTRSYNEQFF. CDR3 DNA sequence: TGTGCCAGTAGTATACCTGGCACCCGCTCCTACAATGAGCAGTTCTTC.